This TCR beta chain was found in a study of T cell responses to AZD1222 COVID-19 vaccine. The CDR3 sequence is 14 residues long. The germline gives CDR1 SGDLS, CDR2 YYNGEE. V lost 0 bases, J lost 4 bases, and 3 bases stayed unmatched. Study results and caveats: Seropositivity was recorded at baseline in only a handful of AZD1222 recipients.

Sequencing was performed with immunoSEQ multiplex PCR; in TCRdb, only in-frame clones are kept and a portion is missing. The sample carries approximately 97,000 clones, roughly nine tenths recorded once. To note about this clone: The antigen is not known.

Specimen: peripheral blood, collected on day 0 of AZD1222 vaccination. This receptor was identified in an adult in good health. The chain links TRBV9 to TRBJ2-7, with TRBD2 matching over 8 bases. The CDR3 spells CASSVASGSYEQYF. The CDR3 DNA follows: TGTGCCAGCAGCGTAGCCAGCGGGAGTTACGAGCAGTACTTC.